The present T cell receptor beta chain was sequenced within a study of T-cell memory formation after mild COVID-19. Worth noting for this clonotype: What it binds is not known.

Study-level points and caveats: Unconfirmed was the SARS-CoV-2 specificity of second-wave clones that peaked on day 37. Day 15 to 85 contracting clones showed balanced CD4/CD8; later expanders leaned CD4+.

The CDR3 runs 11 residues. Germline CDR1 is SEHNR and CDR2 is FQNEAQ (reference sequence). V was clipped by 3 bases and J by 5 bases, with 4 bases between them. Researchers used 5'RACE with constant-segment primers to make TCR alpha and TCR beta cDNA libraries that carry sample barcodes and UMIs. TCRdb fed the 5' RACE reads into MiXCR, producing one record per CDR3 protein. The table lists about 350,000 distinct CDR3 sequences, 28% of them singletons. The sequencing sample was made of PBMCs or a T cell subset sorted from them (not recorded which). The source of this sequence is an adult woman who had mild COVID-19 (a few samples of this study predate the infection). Cell type and time point are not known. This chain uses TRBV7-9 with TRBJ2-5; D not resolved. CDR3 DNA: TGTGCCAGCAGCTTCGCGGAGACCCAGTACTTC. This codes for CASSFAETQYF.